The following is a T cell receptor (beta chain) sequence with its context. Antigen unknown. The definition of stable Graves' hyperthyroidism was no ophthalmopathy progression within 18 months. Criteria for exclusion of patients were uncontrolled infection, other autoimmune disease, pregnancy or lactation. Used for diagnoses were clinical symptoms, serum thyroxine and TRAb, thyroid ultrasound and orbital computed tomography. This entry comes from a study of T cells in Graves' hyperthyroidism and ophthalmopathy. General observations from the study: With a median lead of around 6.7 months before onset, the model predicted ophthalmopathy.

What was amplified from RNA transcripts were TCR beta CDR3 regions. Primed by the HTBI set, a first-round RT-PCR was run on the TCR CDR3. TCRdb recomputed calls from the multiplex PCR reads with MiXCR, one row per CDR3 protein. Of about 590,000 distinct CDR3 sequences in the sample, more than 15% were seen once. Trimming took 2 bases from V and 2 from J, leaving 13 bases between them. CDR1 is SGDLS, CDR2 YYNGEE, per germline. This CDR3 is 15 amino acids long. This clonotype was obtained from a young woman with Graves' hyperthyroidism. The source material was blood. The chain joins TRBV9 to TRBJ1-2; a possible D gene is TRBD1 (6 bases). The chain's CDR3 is CASSVDPGTNYGYTF. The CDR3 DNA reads TGTGCCAGCAGCGTTGACCCCGGGACAAACTATGGCTACACCTTC. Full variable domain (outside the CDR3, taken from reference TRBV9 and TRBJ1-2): DSGVTQTPKHLITATGQRVTLRCSPRSGDLSVYWYQQSLDQGLQFLIQYYNGEERAKGNILERFSAQQFPDLHSELNLSSLELGDSALYFCASSVDPGTNYGYTFGSGTRLTVV.